The clone carrying this TCR beta chain was seen more than once but under ten times. Residents of about two dozen US areas, aged about 18 to 100 years, made up the participants. Participant-given clinical history determined each cohort assignment. Each recovered donor of Cohort 3 presented with two negative PCRs, clearance, or symptom resolution. Original processing methods: Researchers report that nucleated cell counts were estimated from reference gene primer amplification. The repertoire was sequenced with immunoSEQ multiplex PCR; TCRdb's copy has only in-frame clones and lacks some. D and trimming were read from the DNA, whereas the V and J calls and clone size are those reported in that table. The top ten clones hold around 2% of a sample with 250,000 or so clones, approximately 84% of them seen once. The data derive from a study of blood T cell repertoires in COVID-19. Trimming left V 5 bases short and J 1 base short, with 9 bases between. The CDR3 has 13 residues. In germline, CDR1 is SGHRS, CDR2 YFSETQ.

Sequenced sample: PBMCs or T cells enriched from blood (not recorded which). The V call is TRBV5-1, the J call TRBJ1-2; D is perhaps TRBD1 (5 bases). The sequence derives from a man between 60 and 70 years old who had recovered from COVID-19. The chain's CDR3 is CASRSDINYGYTF. As DNA, the CDR3 is TGCGCCAGCAGATCGGACATTAACTATGGCTACACCTTC.